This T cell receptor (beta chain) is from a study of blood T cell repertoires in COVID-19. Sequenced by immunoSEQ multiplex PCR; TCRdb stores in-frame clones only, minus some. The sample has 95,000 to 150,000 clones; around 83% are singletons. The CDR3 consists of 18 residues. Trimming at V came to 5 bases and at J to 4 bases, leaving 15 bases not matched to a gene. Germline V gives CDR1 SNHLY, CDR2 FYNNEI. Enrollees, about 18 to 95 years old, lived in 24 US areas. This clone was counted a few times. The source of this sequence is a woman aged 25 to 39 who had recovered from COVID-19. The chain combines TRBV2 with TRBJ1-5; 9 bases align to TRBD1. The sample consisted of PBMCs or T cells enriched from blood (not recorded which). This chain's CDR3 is CASSHPGTGIGPNQPQHF. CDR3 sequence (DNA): TGTGCCAGCAGTCATCCCGGGACAGGGATCGGGCCAAATCAGCCCCAGCATTTT.